This T cell receptor beta chain was recorded in a study of shared clonotypes between healthy human individuals. Samples underwent the assay at deep level. Assay used: immunoSEQ multiplex PCR; TCRdb lists only in-frame clones, some missing. The table lists around 2.1 million clones, approximately 95% of them singletons. The sequence was obtained from a man aged 18 to 30 in good health. The sample consisted of naive CD4+ T cells sorted from blood. Described subset: CD45RA+ positively selected.

The CDR3 region is CASSLGMTGEHGYTF. CDR3 in DNA: TGCGCCAGCAGCTTGGGAATGACGGGGGAACATGGCTACACCTTC. The chain has TRBV5-1 and TRBJ1-2; D might be TRBD1 (5 bases). The germline V gene has CDR1 SGHRS and CDR2 YFSETQ. V was cut by 0 bases and J by 6 bases, with 15 bases left in between. The CDR3 contains 15 residues.